Presented here are 28 T cell receptor beta chains from one specimen sequenced in a study of T cell clones after liver transplantation. The table came from immunoSEQ multiplex PCR; TCRdb's copy has only in-frame clones and leaves some out. The sample includes about 16,000 clones, 65% to 85% of them seen just once. The source material was CD8+ T cells from blood, sampled 48 months after liver transplant. These receptors were collected from a human patient who received a liver transplant. Some T cells may have originated in the graft donor.

V gene TRBV18 combines with J gene TRBJ2-7; 8 bases agree with TRBD1. CDR1 is KGHSH and CDR2 is LQKENI in the germline V gene. V shed 6 bases and J 2 bases; nucleotides not matched to a gene: 6. The CDR3 loop spans 14 amino acids. The CDR3 protein is CASSPGQGAYEQYF. CDR3 DNA sequence: TGTGCCAGCTCCCCCGGACAGGGAGCCTACGAGCAGTACTTC.

This chain joins TRBV19 and TRBJ2-7, with 9 bases identical to TRBD1. The CDR3 extends over 14 amino acids. The V segment lost 2 bases and the J segment 7 bases; nucleotides outside the gene matches: 6. CDR1 is LNHDA and CDR2 is SQIVND in the germline V gene (reference sequence). The CDR3 region has the DNA TGTGCCAGTAGTATAAAGGGACAGGGACTGGAGCAGTACTTC. Translation gives CASSIKGQGLEQYF.

The J gene is TRBJ1-1, the V gene TRBV7-8; 9 bases match TRBD1. Trimming cost V 2 bases and J 3 bases; bases outside gene matches: 4. The CDR3 runs 15 residues. Germline V gene data show CDR1 as SGHVS and CDR2 as FQNEAQ. The CDR3 protein is CASSLRQGVHTEAFF. CDR3 nucleotides: TGTGCCAGCAGCTTACGACAGGGGGTTCACACTGAAGCTTTCTTT.

The chain's CDR3 is CASSKSKSDSLAGVNEQYF. CDR3 nucleotides: TGTGCCAGCAGCAAATCTAAATCTGACAGCCTAGCGGGGGTGAACGAGCAGTACTTC. The rearrangement links TRBV7-6 to TRBJ2-7; 10 nucleotides line up with TRBD2. Germline loops: CDR1 SGHVS, CDR2 FNYEAQ. The junction had 21 bases not matched to a gene; V was cut back by 5 bases and J by 5 bases. This CDR3 contains 19 residues.

The CDR3 loop reads CARSGDRGPLSLLPFF. The CDR3 bases are TGTGCCAGAAGCGGGGACAGGGGGCCACTCTCCCTACTACCTTTCTTT. V and J are TRBV5-3 and TRBJ1-1, with 12 bases lining up with TRBD1. TRBV5-3 is given ORF status, its function remaining uncertain. The CDR3 is made up of 16 amino acids. Unmatched junction bases numbered 16, after V lost 4 bases and J lost 12 bases.

This chain connects TRBV5-8 to TRBJ1-1; unclear D gene. CDR1 and CDR2 from the germline V gene are SGHTS and YDEGEE. V lost 0 bases to trimming and J lost 6 bases, with 9 bases between them. The CDR3 has 13 residues. The CDR3 nucleotides are TGTGCCAGCAGCTTGGAGGTTTTAGCTGAAGCTTTCTTT. It encodes CASSLEVLAEAFF.

This clone was detected only a few times. The V gene is TRBV28, the J gene TRBJ2-7; TRBD2 might be the D (5 bases). Looked up from germline, CDR1 is MDHEN and CDR2 is SYDVKM. The V gene lost 5 bases and the J gene lost 3 bases, with 17 bases spanning the gap. This CDR3 is built from 15 residues. Here the CDR3 reads CASSPTLVAHYEQYF. The CDR3 DNA follows: TGTGCCAGCAGTCCGACGTTGGTAGCGCACTACGAGCAGTACTTC. Variable domain in full (rest from reference TRBV28 and TRBJ2-7): DVKVTQSSRYLVKRTGEKVFLECVQDMDHENMFWYRQDPGLGLRLIYFSYDVKMKEKGDIPEGYSVSREKKERFSLILESASTNQTSMYLCASSPTLVAHYEQYFGPGTRLTVT.

The sample holds one count of this clone. Its ends do not fully match the called genes, so a read error is possible. The same CDR3 is also encoded by other DNA sequences in this sample. V usage is TRBV9 and J usage is TRBJ2-7, with 9 bases fitting TRBD2. This CDR3 has 16 amino acids. The V gene's germline CDR1 is SGDLS and CDR2 YYNGEE. The CDR3 reads CASSALLAGPSYEQYF. CDR3 DNA sequence: TGTGCCAGCAGCGCCCTACTAGCGGGCCCCTCCTACGAACAGTACTTC. Based on the CDR3 plus reference TRBV9 and TRBJ2-7, the full variable domain is DSGVTQTPKHLITATGQRVTLRCSPRSGDLSVYWYQQSLDQGLQFLIQYYNGEERAKGNILERFSAQQFPDLHSELNLSSLELGDSALYFCASSALLAGPSYEQYFGPGTRLTVT.

The gene calls are TRBV4-1 and TRBJ1-5; D gene uncertain. The length of the CDR3 is 14 residues. Trimming pared 0 bases from V and 5 bases from J, leaving 8 bases between. Germline V gene sequence: CDR1 MGHRA, CDR2 YSYEKL. This chain's CDR3 is CASSQDLSDQPQHF. Here the CDR3 DNA reads TGCGCCAGCAGCCAAGATCTTTCCGATCAGCCCCAGCATTTT.

The chain carries TRBV7-9 and TRBJ2-7; TRBD1 is a possible D gene (6 bases). Trimming removed 3 bases at V and 5 bases at J, with 11 bases between. The length of the CDR3 is 13 residues. Germline lookup yields CDR1 SEHNR and CDR2 FQNEAQ (reference sequence). This CDR3 is CASSFPGVDEQYF. CDR3 DNA: TGTGCCAGCAGCTTTCCAGGGGTCGACGAGCAGTACTTC.

The J gene is TRBJ2-2, the V gene TRBV11-2; 8 bases match TRBD2. The germline gives CDR1 SGHAT, CDR2 FQNNGV. The CDR3 has 15 residues. V was clipped by 8 bases and J by 7 bases; unmatched bases: 12. CDR3 loop: CASRSGGALGGELFF. DNA for the CDR3: TGTGCCAGCCGATCCGGGGGGGCCTTAGGCGGGGAGCTGTTTTTT.

J is TRBJ1-1 and V is TRBV18; tentatively, D is TRBD1 (5 bases). Germline V gene sequence: CDR1 KGHSH, CDR2 LQKENI. V was clipped by 3 bases and J by 4 bases, with 12 bases between them. This CDR3 is built from 14 residues. DNA of the CDR3: TGTGCCAGCTCACCGGGGGTCACGGGCACTGAAGCTTTCTTT. Amino acid sequence: CASSPGVTGTEAFF.

This clone occurred once. The V and J genes are TRBV10-3 and TRBJ1-2; 10 bases line up with TRBD1. The germline CDR1 and CDR2 sequences are ENHRY and SYGVKD. The junction had 9 bases not matched to a gene; V was cut back by 2 bases and J by 3 bases. The CDR3 sequence is 17 residues long. The CDR3 sequence: CAISEPYSTGGDYGYTF. CDR3 nucleotides: TGTGCCATCAGTGAGCCCTACTCGACAGGGGGCGACTATGGCTACACCTTC.

The gene calls are TRBV7-9 and TRBJ1-4, with D perhaps matching TRBD1 (5 bases). Germline CDR1 reads SEHNR; CDR2 reads FQNEAQ (reference sequence). The ends were cut back, 4 bases at V and 0 bases at J, with 15 bases in the middle. CDR3 length: 17 amino acids. The chain's CDR3 is CASSSSLRGATNEKLFF. The CDR3 nucleotides read TGTGCCAGCAGCTCGAGCCTCCGGGGGGCAACTAATGAAAAACTGTTTTTT.

The chain has TRBV2 and TRBJ2-1; 9 positions match TRBD2. The CDR3 loop spans 14 amino acids. With 4 bases clipped from V and 3 bases from J, the junction kept 1 base outside the gene matches. Looked up from germline, CDR1 is SNHLY and CDR2 is FYNNEI. The CDR3 is CASSGAGGYNEQFF. The DNA for the CDR3 is TGTGCCAGCAGTGGAGCGGGAGGCTACAATGAGCAGTTCTTC.

The chain has TRBV7-8 and TRBJ2-3, with TRBD1 as a possible D gene (6 bases). CDR1 and CDR2 (germline): SGHVS, FQNEAQ. The V end lost 5 bases, the J end lost 2 bases, and 11 bases lay between the germline ends. The CDR3 sequence is 14 residues long. CDR3 protein: CASSLGGLTDTQYF. CDR3 nucleotide sequence: TGTGCCAGCAGCCTTGGGGGCCTCACAGATACGCAGTATTTT.

The chain joins TRBV7-9 to TRBJ2-5; 8 bases fit TRBD2. The germline V gene has CDR1 SEHNR and CDR2 FQNEAQ (reference sequence). After removal of 5 bases from V and 5 bases from J, the junction contained 10 bases not matched to a gene. The CDR3 totals 15 residues. This CDR3 is CASSATGGGWETQYF. In nucleotides, the CDR3 is TGTGCCAGCAGCGCCACCGGGGGGGGATGGGAGACCCAGTACTTC.

The chain links TRBV7-9 to TRBJ2-1, with D perhaps matching TRBD1 (5 bases). CDR1 and CDR2 (germline): SEHNR, FQNEAQ (reference sequence). Trimming stripped 1 base from V and 4 bases from J, with 11 bases between. This CDR3 has 15 amino acids. Written as DNA, the CDR3 is TGTGCCAGCAGCTTAGTGGCAGGGCTTTACAATGAGCAGTTCTTC. It specifies CASSLVAGLYNEQFF.

This clone is a singleton in its sample. V usage is TRBV15 and J usage is TRBJ1-5; TRBD1 is a possible D gene (6 bases). The germline gives CDR1 LNHNV, CDR2 YYDKDF (reference sequence). The CDR3 totals 15 residues. Trimming cost V 3 bases and J 3 bases, with 12 bases left between them. The chain's CDR3 is CATSSHRAPNQPQHF. For the CDR3, the DNA is TGTGCCACCAGCAGCCACAGGGCCCCCAATCAGCCCCAGCATTTT.

The chain joins TRBV30 to TRBJ1-2; 12 nucleotides align to TRBD1. Germline CDR1 reads GTSNPN; CDR2 reads SVGIG (reference sequence). The CDR3 extends over 13 amino acids. Unmatched junction bases numbered 3, after V lost 2 bases and J lost 8 bases. The CDR3 loop is CAWSPGTGGGYTF. CDR3 coding DNA: TGTGCCTGGAGTCCCGGGACAGGGGGCGGCTACACCTTC.

The chain couples TRBV5-4 to TRBJ2-3; unclear D gene. V lost 4 bases, J lost 2 bases, and 5 bases lay in between. CDR1 is SGHNT, CDR2 YYREEE, per germline (reference sequence). The CDR3 covers 12 residues. CDR3 sequence (DNA): TGTGCCAGCAGCGGAACCACAGATACGCAGTATTTT. Translated, it gives CASSGTTDTQYF.

The rearrangement links TRBV5-1 to TRBJ2-1; 10 bases fit TRBD2. Per the germline V gene, CDR1 is SGHRS and CDR2 is YFSETQ. CDR3 length: 15 residues. The junction had 10 bases not matched to a gene; V was cut back by 6 bases and J by 7 bases. CDR3 sequence (DNA): TGCGCCAGCAACCATTGGACTAGCGGAAAAAATGAGCAGTTCTTC. Protein product: CASNHWTSGKNEQFF.

The rearrangement links TRBV27 to TRBJ1-5; D is perhaps TRBD1 (5 bases). The CDR3 length is 13 residues. The germline V gene encodes CDR1 MNHEY and CDR2 SMNVEV (reference sequence). Trimming removed 8 bases from V and 7 bases from J, with 15 bases in between. CDR3 in amino acids: CASGIWQGQPQHF. The DNA for the CDR3 is TGTGCCAGCGGAATCTGGCAGGGACAGCCCCAGCATTTT.

The chain combines TRBV10-2 with TRBJ2-3; D uncertain. There are 13 residues in the CDR3. The ends were cut back, 7 bases at V and 0 bases at J, with 8 bases in the middle. Germline V CDR1 and CDR2: WSHSY, SAAADI. CDR3 DNA sequence: TGCGCCAGCACCCACAGTAGCACAGATACGCAGTATTTT. Encoded protein: CASTHSSTDTQYF.

This chain links TRBV9 with TRBJ2-6; D is unclear. Germline V gives CDR1 SGDLS, CDR2 YYNGEE. The germline V and J ends were trimmed by 3 bases and 0 bases, with 4 bases remaining between them. The CDR3 runs to 14 residues. Here the CDR3 reads CASSETSGANVLTF. CDR3 in DNA: TGTGCCAGCAGCGAGACCTCTGGGGCCAACGTCCTGACTTTC.

The gene calls are TRBV30 and TRBJ2-1; 11 bases map to TRBD2. There are 13 residues in the CDR3. Germline V gives CDR1 GTSNPN, CDR2 SVGIG (reference sequence). V lost 5 bases and J lost 4; bases outside the gene matches: 1. Here the CDR3 reads CAWGTSGYNEQFF. The CDR3 DNA follows: TGTGCCTGGGGGACTAGCGGTTACAATGAGCAGTTCTTC.

This clone came up a few times. The gene calls are TRBV6-1 and TRBJ2-7, with a possible D match to TRBD2 (6 bases). Per the germline V gene, CDR1 is MNHNS and CDR2 is SASEGT. The CDR3 runs 14 residues. V dropped 2 bases and J dropped 2 bases, with 10 bases sitting between them. CDR3 DNA: TGTGCCAGCAGTGAACGGGGGATCCCCTACGAGCAGTACTTC. This encodes CASSERGIPYEQYF.

V gene TRBV11-3 combines with J gene TRBJ2-7; D is perhaps TRBD2 (6 bases). Germline V lookup: CDR1 SGHNT, CDR2 YENEEA. This CDR3 has 13 residues. V lost 5 bases and J lost 0, with 8 bases in between. The CDR3 DNA follows: TGTGCCAGCAGCGCGGGGAGCTCCTACGAGCAGTACTTC. This translates into CASSAGSSYEQYF.